This is a list of T cell receptor beta chains from one sample in a study of OX40 agonist ivuxolimab in advanced cancers. Assay: immunoSEQ multiplex PCR; the TCRdb copy retains only in-frame clones and omits some. Of some 9,600 clones detected, under 80% appear once; the ten largest clones hold 46%. The sample in question was CD4+ or CD8+ T cells sorted from blood, obtained in a trial of the OX40 agonist ivuxolimab. Receptor source: an adult with an advanced solid tumor such as melanoma, head and neck, liver or kidney cancer. CDR3s leave out the opening cysteine and the closing phenylalanine or tryptophan. Fields, in order: J gene, D gene, V gene, CDR3 protein. D genes are given only for firm matches.

TRBJ2-6	NA	TRBV29-1	SVEEAGRGANVLT
TRBJ1-2	NA	TRBV6-6	ASSYETRTNYGYT
TRBJ2-7	NA	TRBV11-2	ASSLDARGGSYEQY
TRBJ1-2	NA	TRBV5-1	ASSSRTAGYGYT
TRBJ1-5	NA	TRBV6-5	ASSYFGFGQPQH
TRBJ1-2	NA	TRBV28	ASSSPKSDYGYT
TRBJ2-6	NA	TRBV5-1	ASSLEATETSGANVLT
TRBJ2-1	NA	TRBV11-2	ASTQLGMQDEQF
TRBJ1-1	TRBD1	TRBV19	ASNNGQGKAF
TRBJ2-7	TRBD2	TRBV14	ASSQDSRLADYYEQY
TRBJ1-1	NA	TRBV11-3	ASSYNLGEAF
TRBJ1-2	NA	TRBV27	ASSLARTNYGYT
TRBJ1-2	NA	TRBV21-1	ASSKDMASRYYGYT
TRBJ2-7	NA	TRBV27	ASSFFYGGGEQY
TRBJ1-4	NA	TRBV7-9	ASSLKARVREKLF
TRBJ1-1	NA	TRBV9	ASSPGEGTRGAF
TRBJ1-1	NA	TRBV15	ATSLAGGGTEAF
TRBJ2-7	TRBD1	TRBV14	ASSHGQGTYEQY
TRBJ1-2	NA	TRBV19	ASNTGGHGYT
TRBJ2-7	NA	TRBV28	ASSLALGGQGRVEQY
TRBJ2-7	NA	TRBV2	ASSVSVDSTYEQY
TRBJ1-2	NA	TRBV7-8	ASSLAPGLRDYGYT
TRBJ1-3	NA	TRBV2	ASSRNLDSFSGNTIY
TRBJ2-1	NA	TRBV29-1	STEKGQGSRGEQF
TRBJ2-7	TRBD2	TRBV7-6	ASSPRLAGSVEQY
TRBJ2-7	NA	TRBV2	ASSAYRATYEQY
TRBJ1-5	TRBD1	TRBV27	ASSHRGPNQPQH
TRBJ2-7	NA	TRBV5-1	ASSLGQSYEQY
TRBJ2-7	NA	TRBV6-1	ASSDPGDEQY
TRBJ2-3	TRBD1	TRBV11-2	ASSFYTGGSTDTQY
TRBJ2-7	NA	TRBV27	ASSPSLWDKSYEQY
TRBJ1-5	NA	TRBV4-3	ASSQGGSGGSYQH
TRBJ2-6	TRBD1	TRBV6-6	ASSRTGGGANVLT
TRBJ2-5	TRBD2	TRBV7-9	ASKGLAGEETQY
TRBJ2-3	TRBD1	TRBV5-5	ASSRIGTGSADTQY
TRBJ2-7	TRBD2	TRBV5-5	ASSLGPNSGTRYEQY
TRBJ1-1	NA	TRBV27	ASSLWGGRDTEAF
TRBJ1-2	NA	TRBV14	ASSPMGGLATFYT
TRBJ2-1	TRBD2	TRBV28	ASRSTLAGGRDEQF
TRBJ2-3	NA	TRBV29-1	SAEPVVYTDTQY
TRBJ2-3	NA	TRBV6-5	ASSYSWDSRSTQY
TRBJ2-3	TRBD2	TRBV5-1	ASSHKTLAGSLTDTQY
TRBJ2-7	TRBD1	TRBV4-2	ASSHAGQGYEQY
TRBJ2-1	TRBD2	TRBV4-1	ASSPRGAGATHNEQF
TRBJ2-1	NA	TRBV4-1	ASSPGLSPSEQF
TRBJ2-1	NA	TRBV5-6	ASSLGVASSYNEQF
TRBJ1-5	NA	TRBV12-5	ASGLVLDSRSFQPQH
TRBJ1-2	NA	TRBV6-5	ASSPVVQGDGYT
TRBJ2-1	NA	TRBV5-8	ASSLVSGYNEQF
TRBJ2-1	TRBD2	TRBV27	ASLTAGAGVSYNEQF
TRBJ1-5	NA	TRBV27	ASSLSLGGAQPQH
TRBJ2-1	NA	TRBV19	ASSINLGIHSYNEQF
TRBJ2-7	NA	TRBV5-1	ASSLLGHSLEQY
TRBJ2-7	TRBD1	TRBV19	ASSATGGLSYEQY
TRBJ1-1	TRBD1	TRBV29-1	SVGGQTGMTEAF